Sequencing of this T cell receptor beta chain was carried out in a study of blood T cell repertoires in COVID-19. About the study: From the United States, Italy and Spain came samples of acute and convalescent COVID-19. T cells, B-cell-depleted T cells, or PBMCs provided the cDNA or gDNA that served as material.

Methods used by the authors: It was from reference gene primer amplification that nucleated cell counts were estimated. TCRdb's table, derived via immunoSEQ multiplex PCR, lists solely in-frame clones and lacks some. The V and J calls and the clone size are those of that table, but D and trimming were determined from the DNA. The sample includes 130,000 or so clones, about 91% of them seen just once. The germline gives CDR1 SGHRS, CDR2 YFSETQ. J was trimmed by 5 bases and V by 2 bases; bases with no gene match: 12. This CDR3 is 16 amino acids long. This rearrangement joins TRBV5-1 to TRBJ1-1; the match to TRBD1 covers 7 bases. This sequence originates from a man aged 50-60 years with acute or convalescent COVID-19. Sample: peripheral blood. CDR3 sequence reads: CASSFRQGVLGTEAFF. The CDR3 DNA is TGCGCCAGCAGCTTTAGGCAGGGGGTGCTTGGTACTGAAGCTTTCTTT.